This TCR beta chain is drawn from a study of Ad26.COV2.S vaccination and SARS-CoV-2 variants (dated by TCRdb to about 2021). Turning to the overall study: Donors in the vaccine arm were drawn from COV1001, a multicentre, randomized, double-blind, placebo-controlled phase I-IIa trial testing Ad26.COV2.S in healthy adults. TCRbeta repertoire sequencing was used to assess the specificity and breadth of SARS-CoV-2-reactive T cell receptors after Ad26.COV2.S vaccination. Investigators remained blinded to trial group allocation during experiments and outcome assessment. A total of roughly 32 samples were included in the TCR-sequenced set, comprising around 20 Ad26.COV2.S vaccine recipients, 5 placebo recipients and 8 SARS-CoV-2 convalescent individuals. Trial participants were randomized into five groups of five: low-dose or high-dose Ad26.COV2.S given once or twice, or placebo on both occasions. Ad26.COV2.S was given intramuscularly at 5x10^10 or 1x10^11 viral particles, as a single shot or as two shots 56 days apart. General findings and caveats noted by the study authors: According to the authors, total T cell responses may have been underestimated by the TCR breadth and depth analyses. Vaccine and placebo recipients had similar non-spike TCR breadth, a finding consistent with the vaccine containing only spike. The study lacked the statistical power to compare responses across vaccine doses or regimens. Spike-specific TCR breadth was higher in Ad26.COV2.S recipients than in placebo recipients (P = 0.0014). After vaccination, substantial breadth of spike-specific CD8+ and CD4+ T cell responses was reported.

Worth noting for this clone: There is no known antigen for this receptor. Within one base of it there is no much larger clone, and no base qualities were kept.

TCRbeta CDR3 regions were sequenced with the immunoSEQ Assay. After extraction, genomic DNA underwent amplification by bias-controlled multiplex PCR, followed by high-throughput sequencing. For the original study's pipeline: To quantify the absolute abundance of every unique TCRbeta CDR3 region, sequences were collapsed and filtered. Usable DNA was measured by amplifying reference genes present in all nucleated cells, and TCRbeta template counts were normalized to that usable DNA to estimate T cell fraction. Repertoire TCRs were annotated as SARS-CoV-2-specific by exact matching of V gene, CDR3 amino acid sequence and J gene to a known reactive TCR set. MIRA supplied the reference SARS-CoV-2 TCR set, which was filtered for enrichment in COVID-19-positive ImmuneCODE repertoires so that public or cross-reactive TCRs were removed. Based on the MIRA antigens, annotated TCRs were further analysed at the level of specific ORF or position within ORF. Depth was the summed frequency of annotated unique rearrangements, while breadth was defined as annotated unique rearrangements over total unique productive rearrangements. Two-sided Wilcoxon rank-sum tests were used to compare TCR breadth between groups. Drawn from immuneACCESS, this table holds only the in-frame rearrangements with V and J called that TCRdb kept. Clones are partly lost; checked studies trace under half to an unresolved V gene and leave the rest unexplained. V and J calls and clone size are those listed in that table; D and trimming were worked out from the DNA. The sample records fewer than 800,000 clones, about 89% of which are singletons. The ten top clones hold approximately 1.5% of the sample.

The junction shows trimming of 5 bases on V and 8 bases on J, plus 12 bases between the germline ends. The CDR3 numbers 13 residues from cysteine through phenylalanine. The retained sequence is limited to the CDR3, 39 bases, with the frame set at the first base. Based on the germline V gene, the CDR1 and CDR2 sequences are MNHEY and SVGAGI. This specimen's treatment or condition label, per the study, means: some 20 received Ad26.COV2.S at low or high dose, single or two shots; about 5 received placebo; per-sample allocation not given. For vaccine and placebo recipients, the sequenced repertoires came from samples collected on day 63 after the first injection. Cohort 1b enrolled 25 to 30 adults aged 18-55 years at a single site in Boston, USA, between 29 July and 7 August 2020. Ad26.COV2.S was a replication-incompetent adenovirus type 26 vector expressing a prefusion-stabilized SARS-CoV-2 spike protein from the original Wuhan strain.

This receptor was taken from a person between 18 and 59 years old who received the Ad26.COV2.S COVID-19 vaccine or a placebo. The sequence joins TRBV6-5 to TRBJ1-4, with the D gene too uncertain to name. The sample in question was peripheral blood, obtained in a trial of Ad26.COV2.S vaccine versus placebo. The DNA reads TGTGCCAGCAGTCCGAGGCTTACGGAAAAACTGTTTTTT. Its protein reads: CASSPRLTEKLFF.